The 18 T cell receptor beta chains below come from one sample, sequenced in a study of PD-1 blockade in classical Hodgkin lymphoma. Every patient had relapsed following autologous stem cell transplantation, and cohorts differed in brentuximab vedotin exposure. Profiling relied on immunoSEQ multiplex PCR, and the TCRdb table lists in-frame clones only, not all of them. The repertoire has about 94,000 clones, approximately 92% of them found once; the top ten carry about 10%. This specimen was peripheral blood mononuclear cells (PBMCs), taken before the second cycle of nivolumab. The receptors derive from a human donor with classical Hodgkin lymphoma.

The chain combines TRBV27 with TRBJ1-2; possibly TRBD1 for D (5 bases). The V end lost 7 bases, the J end lost 7 bases, and 22 bases lay between the germline ends. Looked up from germline, CDR1 is MNHEY and CDR2 is SMNVEV (reference sequence). This CDR3 is built from 15 residues. The CDR3 is CASKIDRSSFSGYTF. CDR3 nucleotides: TGTGCCAGCAAGATAGACAGAAGTAGTTTCTCTGGCTACACCTTC.

The chain has TRBV30 and TRBJ1-1, with unresolved D. The V end lost 0 bases, the J end lost 7 bases, and 9 bases lay between the germline ends. This CDR3 has 12 residues. The germline CDR1 and CDR2 sequences are GTSNPN and SVGIG (reference sequence). The CDR3 region has the DNA TGTGCCTGGAGTGTACGGGGTTATGAAGCTTTCTTT. Translating gives CAWSVRGYEAFF. Full variable domain (rest looked up from reference TRBV30 and TRBJ1-1): SQTIHQWPATLVQPVGSPLSLECTVEGTSNPNLYWYRQAAGRGLQLLFYSVGIGQISSEVPQNLSASRPQDRQFILSSKKLLLSDSGFYLCAWSVRGYEAFFGQGTRLTVV.

This sequence joins TRBV4-1 and TRBJ2-7, with D uncertain. Germline V CDR1 and CDR2: MGHRA, YSYEKL. The CDR3 runs 13 residues. Trimming cost V 1 base and J 2 bases, with 6 bases left between them. The chain's CDR3 is CASSQARAYEQYF. Here the CDR3 DNA reads TGCGCCAGCAGCCAAGCCAGAGCCTACGAGCAGTACTTC.

The rearrangement links TRBV15 to TRBJ1-4; D unclear. Trimming took 0 bases from V and 0 from J, leaving 8 bases between them. Germline CDR1 and CDR2: LNHNV and YYDKDF (reference sequence). This CDR3 contains 16 residues. The CDR3 sequence is CATSRDRHPTNEKLFF. DNA of the CDR3: TGTGCCACCAGCAGAGACCGACACCCAACTAATGAAAAACTGTTTTTT.

The rearrangement links TRBV9 to TRBJ1-4; 10 bases map to TRBD1. CDR1 and CDR2 from the germline V gene are SGDLS and YYNGEE. With V trimmed by 2 bases and J by 8 bases, 6 bases remained unmatched. This CDR3 spans 15 amino acids. The CDR3, as DNA: TGTGCCAGCAGCGTCGGACAGGGGGATCGGGAAAAACTGTTTTTT. Its protein is CASSVGQGDREKLFF. The full variable domain, with the rest looked up from reference TRBV9 and TRBJ1-4, is DSGVTQTPKHLITATGQRVTLRCSPRSGDLSVYWYQQSLDQGLQFLIQYYNGEERAKGNILERFSAQQFPDLHSELNLSSLELGDSALYFCASSVGQGDREKLFFGSGTQLSVL.

This clone was counted a single time. V usage is TRBV6-1 and J usage is TRBJ2-7; TRBD1 agrees at 8 bases. The germline gives CDR1 MNHNS, CDR2 SASEGT. Germline trimming cut 2 bases from V and 4 bases from J; bases unmatched to any gene: 7. This CDR3 has 15 residues. CDR3 loop: CASSEWTGKRYEQYF. In DNA form, the CDR3 reads TGTGCCAGCAGTGAATGGACAGGGAAGAGGTACGAGCAGTACTTC.

The chain carries TRBV7-3 and TRBJ2-7; the D is unclear. V shed 6 bases and J shed 1 base, with 16 bases lying between them. The CDR3 is made up of 15 amino acids. Germline V CDR1 and CDR2: SGHTA, FQGTGA. This CDR3 reads CASSPEDARSYEQYF. The DNA of the CDR3 is TGTGCCAGCAGTCCCGAGGACGCAAGATCCTACGAGCAGTACTTC.

The rearrangement links TRBV27 to TRBJ2-3; D possibly corresponds to TRBD1 (5 bases). Germline CDR1 and CDR2: MNHEY and SMNVEV (reference sequence). This CDR3 contains 12 residues. V lost 8 bases and J 1 base, leaving 7 bases between the germline ends. The CDR3 sequence is CASGRGTDTQYF. The CDR3 nucleotides are TGTGCCAGCGGCAGGGGCACAGATACGCAGTATTTT.

The rearrangement joins TRBV10-1 to TRBJ2-7; D unclear. CDR1 is WNHNN, CDR2 SYGVQD, per germline (reference sequence). This CDR3 region has 14 residues. V lost 4 bases to trimming and J lost 2 bases, with 12 bases between them. The CDR3 bases are TGCGCCAGCAGTGTGTCAAGGGTCGCCTACGAGCAGTACTTC. Protein: CASSVSRVAYEQYF.

The genes are TRBV5-4 and TRBJ2-3; D uncertain. V was cut by 4 bases and J by 2 bases, with 5 bases left in between. This CDR3 has 12 amino acids. Germline CDR1 and CDR2: SGHNT and YYREEE (reference sequence). The CDR3: CASSQNTDTQYF. As DNA, the CDR3 is TGTGCCAGCAGCCAAAACACAGATACGCAGTATTTT.

V usage is TRBV5-1 and J usage is TRBJ2-5; no firm D call. CDR1 and CDR2 from the germline V gene are SGHRS and YFSETQ. Trimming left V 1 base short and J 0 bases short, with 4 bases between. CDR3 size: 13 residues. CDR3 in amino acids: CASSLPHQETQYF. In DNA, the CDR3 is TGCGCCAGCAGCTTGCCACACCAAGAGACCCAGTACTTC.

The chain joins TRBV5-1 to TRBJ2-1; 14 bases line up with TRBD2. The V segment lost 0 bases and the J segment 8 bases; nucleotides outside the gene matches: 4. There are 16 residues in the CDR3. Germline CDR1 SGHRS, CDR2 YFSETQ. Written as DNA, the CDR3 is TGCGCCAGCAGCTTGGGACTAGCGGGAGGGGGCTATGAGCAGTTCTTC. Amino acids: CASSLGLAGGGYEQFF.

The chain is built from TRBV7-3 and TRBJ2-1, with TRBD2 identical over 14 bases. This CDR3 has 15 residues. Trimming removed 4 bases from V and 8 bases from J; junction bases left unmatched: 4. Germline V gene sequence: CDR1 SGHTA, CDR2 FQGTGA. CDR3 region: CASSSGTSGSYEQFF. The CDR3, as DNA: TGTGCCAGCAGCTCCGGGACTAGCGGGAGTTATGAGCAGTTCTTC.

For the CDR3, the DNA is TGTGCCAGTAGTATAGCGGGGGGGCACACTGAAGCTTTCTTT. This translates into CASSIAGGHTEAFF. The gene calls are TRBV19 and TRBJ1-1, with D perhaps TRBD1 (6 bases). CDR3 length: 14 residues. Germline V gives CDR1 LNHDA, CDR2 SQIVND (reference sequence). The V gene lost 1 base and the J gene lost 3 bases, with 9 bases spanning the gap. Looking up the rest from reference TRBV19 and TRBJ1-1 gives the full variable domain: DGGITQSPKYLFRKEGQNVTLSCEQNLNHDAMYWYRQDPGQGLRLIYYSQIVNDFQKGDIAEGYSVSREKKESFPLTVTSAQKNPTAFYLCASSIAGGHTEAFFGQGTRLTVV.

J is TRBJ2-1 and V is TRBV27; D may correspond to TRBD1 or TRBD2 (5 bases each). Germline values: CDR1 MNHEY, CDR2 SMNVEV (reference sequence). V lost 2 bases and J 12 bases, leaving 20 bases between the germline ends. This CDR3 has 15 amino acids. CDR3: CASSLVLGEWSGQFF. The DNA for the CDR3 is TGTGCCAGCAGTTTAGTGCTGGGGGAATGGAGTGGGCAGTTCTTC.

The chain uses TRBV19 and TRBJ2-5; D gene unclear. V shed 0 bases and J shed 2 bases, with 13 bases lying between them. Looked up from germline, CDR1 is LNHDA and CDR2 is SQIVND (reference sequence). The CDR3 length is 16 residues. The CDR3 DNA is TGTGCCAGTAGTATAGATGACTCCAGAACTCAAGAGACCCAGTACTTC. Residues: CASSIDDSRTQETQYF.

The V and J genes are TRBV5-1 and TRBJ2-1; the match to TRBD2 covers 10 bases. CDR1 is SGHRS, CDR2 YFSETQ, per germline. Trimming removed 2 bases from V and 3 bases from J; junction bases left unmatched: 11. The CDR3 is 18 residues long. CDR3 amino acids: CASSLKNGLADFYNEQFF. The CDR3, as DNA: TGCGCCAGCAGCTTAAAAAACGGACTAGCGGACTTCTACAATGAGCAGTTCTTC.

This clone was seen more than once but under ten times. The chain recombines TRBV2 with TRBJ1-2, with 9 bases matching TRBD1. With V trimmed by 8 bases and J by 3 bases, 10 bases remained unmatched. This CDR3 comprises 15 residues. In germline, CDR1 is SNHLY, CDR2 FYNNEI. The CDR3 DNA sequence: TGTGCCAGCCGACCCCCCTGGACAGGGGACTATGGCTACACCTTC. Its protein is CASRPPWTGDYGYTF.